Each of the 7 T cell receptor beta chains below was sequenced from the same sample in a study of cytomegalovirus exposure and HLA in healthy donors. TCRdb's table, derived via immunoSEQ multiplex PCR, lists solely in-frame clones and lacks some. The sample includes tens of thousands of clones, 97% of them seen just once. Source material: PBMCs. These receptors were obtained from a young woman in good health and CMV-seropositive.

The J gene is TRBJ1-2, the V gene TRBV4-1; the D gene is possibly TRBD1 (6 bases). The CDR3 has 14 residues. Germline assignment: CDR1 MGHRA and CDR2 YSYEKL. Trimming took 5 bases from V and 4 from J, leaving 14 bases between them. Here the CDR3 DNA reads TGCGCCAGCAGCTCGCCGGGACAACTCTATGGCTACACCTTC. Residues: CASSSPGQLYGYTF.

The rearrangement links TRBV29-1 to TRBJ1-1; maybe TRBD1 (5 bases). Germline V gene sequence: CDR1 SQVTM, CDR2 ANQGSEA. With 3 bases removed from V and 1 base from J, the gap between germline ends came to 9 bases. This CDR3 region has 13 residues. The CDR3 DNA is TGCAGCGTTGATAGGGGTTCGAACACTGAAGCTTTCTTT. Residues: CSVDRGSNTEAFF. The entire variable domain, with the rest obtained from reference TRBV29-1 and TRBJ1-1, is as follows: SAVISQKPSRDICQRGTSLTIQCQVDSQVTMMFWYRQQPGQSLTLIATANQGSEATYESGFVIDKFPISRPNLTFSTLTVSNMSPEDSSIYLCSVDRGSNTEAFFGQGTRLTVV.

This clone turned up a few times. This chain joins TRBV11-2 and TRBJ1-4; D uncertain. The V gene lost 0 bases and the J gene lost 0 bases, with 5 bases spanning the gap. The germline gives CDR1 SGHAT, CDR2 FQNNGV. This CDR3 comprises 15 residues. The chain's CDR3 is CASSLDRATNEKLFF. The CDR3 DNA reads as TGTGCCAGCAGCTTAGACCGCGCAACTAATGAAAAACTGTTTTTT.

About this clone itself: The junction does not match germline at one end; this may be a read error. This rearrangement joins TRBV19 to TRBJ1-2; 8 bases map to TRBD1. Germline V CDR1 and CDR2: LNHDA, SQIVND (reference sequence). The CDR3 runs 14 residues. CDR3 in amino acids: CASSIWEDRDSLSF. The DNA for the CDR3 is TGTGCCAGTAGTATTTGGGAGGACAGGGACAGTCTATCCTTC.

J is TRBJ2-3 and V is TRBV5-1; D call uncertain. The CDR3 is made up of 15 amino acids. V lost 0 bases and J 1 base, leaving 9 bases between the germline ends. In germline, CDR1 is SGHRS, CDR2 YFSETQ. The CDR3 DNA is TGCGCCAGCAGCTTGGTATCTCGGGGCACAGATACGCAGTATTTT. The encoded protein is CASSLVSRGTDTQYF.

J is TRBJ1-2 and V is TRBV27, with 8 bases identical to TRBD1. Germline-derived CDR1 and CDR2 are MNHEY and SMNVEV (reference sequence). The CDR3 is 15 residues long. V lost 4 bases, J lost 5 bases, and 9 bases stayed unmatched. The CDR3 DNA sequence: TGTGCCAGCAGTTCCCGGGACAGGTTAGAATATGGCTACACCTTC. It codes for CASSSRDRLEYGYTF.

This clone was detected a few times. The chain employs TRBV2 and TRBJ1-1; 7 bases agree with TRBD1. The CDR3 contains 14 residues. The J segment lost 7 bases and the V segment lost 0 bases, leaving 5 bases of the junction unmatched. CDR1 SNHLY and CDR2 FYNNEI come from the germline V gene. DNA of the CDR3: TGTGCCAGCAGTGAAGCGGATGACAGGGATGAAGCTTTCTTT. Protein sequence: CASSEADDRDEAFF.